Following are 27 T cell receptor beta chains from one sample sequenced in a study of CD8 T cells in ankylosing spondylitis (dated by TCRdb to the late 2010s). Here is what the overall study found, with its caveats: A TCR beta motif made up of about eight highly homologous amino acid variants appeared to be characteristic of blood from ankylosing spondylitis patients.

The library was produced with 5' RACE. Sequencing used an Illumina HiSeq 2500. TCRdb passed the public sequencing reads through fastp at Q25 and MiXCR, retaining productive beta sequences. Under each unique CDR3 protein, matching rows form one entry showing the most common genes and DNA. The sample table contains around 890,000 distinct CDR3 sequences; only one count was recorded for roughly 10% of them. Of the sample, 0.51% falls within the top ten clones. Their antigens remain unidentified. Sequences were obtained from blood, either unsorted or a sorted T cell fraction (not recorded which). The receptors shown here come from a male donor with ankylosing spondylitis.

This clonotype was recorded at least ten times. The V and J genes are TRBV28 and TRBJ1-1; D is ambiguous. The CDR3 is made up of 11 amino acids. Per germline, CDR1 MDHEN and CDR2 SYDVKM. Trimming stripped 2 bases from V and 6 bases from J, with 4 bases between. In DNA, the CDR3 is TGTGCCAGCAGTTTACGCGCTGAAGCTTTCTTT. Amino acids: CASSLRAEAFF.

This clonotype was picked up a small number of times. The chain combines TRBV27 with TRBJ2-7, with a weak D call TRBD1 (6 bases). V lost 3 bases, J lost 12 bases, and 15 bases lay in between. Germline loops: CDR1 MNHEY, CDR2 SMNVEV (reference sequence). There are 12 residues in the CDR3. CDR3 region: CASSLTGGKSYF. The CDR3 bases are TGTGCCAGCAGTTTGACAGGTGGGAAATCGTACTTC.

This chain connects TRBV5-6 to TRBJ1-2; D is uncertain. In germline, CDR1 is SGHDT, CDR2 YYEEEE. The CDR3 has 13 residues. The V and J ends lost 0 bases and 5 bases respectively, with 8 bases between them. The CDR3 nucleotides read TGTGCCAGCAGCTTGGGAGTCCAGTATGGCTACACCTTC. Translation gives CASSLGVQYGYTF.

This clonotype was detected ten times or more. The chain employs TRBV7-2 and TRBJ1-5; D uncertain. This CDR3 is 14 amino acids long. From germline, CDR1 is SGHTA and CDR2 FQGNSA. Trimming pared 1 base from V and 8 bases from J, leaving 12 bases between. This chain's CDR3 is CASSLEVGLKPQHF. CDR3 nucleotide sequence: TGTGCCAGCAGCTTAGAAGTGGGCCTTAAGCCCCAGCATTTT.

This clonotype has a handful of counts. The chain is built from TRBV28 and TRBJ1-1; TRBD1 aligns across 9 bases. Germline-derived CDR1 and CDR2 are MDHEN and SYDVKM. This CDR3 is 15 amino acids long. V dropped 2 bases and J dropped 5; count of bases not matched to a gene: 6. Written as DNA, the CDR3 is TGTGCCAGCAGTTTACCCGGGACAGGGAAGACTGAAGCTTTCTTT. This encodes CASSLPGTGKTEAFF.

Only a few counts were recorded for this clonotype. V and J are TRBV27 and TRBJ1-2, with 7 bases lining up with TRBD1. Trimming took 5 bases from V and 5 from J; bases not matched to a gene: 11. From germline, CDR1 is MNHEY and CDR2 SMNVEV (reference sequence). The CDR3 has 15 residues. DNA of the CDR3: TGTGCCAGCAGTAACCCCGGGGACAGCCTTTATGGCTACACCTTC. It translates to CASSNPGDSLYGYTF.

This clonotype was observed a few times. The rearrangement links TRBV6-2 or TRBV6-3 to TRBJ2-2; D is ambiguous. This CDR3 region has 14 residues. In germline, CDR1 is MNHEY, CDR2 SVGEGT. With 6 bases removed from V and 7 bases from J, the gap between germline ends came to 15 bases. The CDR3 here is CASRLPWGDGELFF. The CDR3 nucleotides are TGTGCCAGCAGGTTACCATGGGGTGACGGGGAGCTGTTTTTT.

This clonotype was found a few times. The chain joins TRBV6-1 to TRBJ2-1; perhaps D is TRBD1 or TRBD2 (5 bases each). This CDR3 contains 14 residues. V was cut by 7 bases and J by 1 base, with 11 bases left in between. The germline gives CDR1 MNHNS, CDR2 SASEGT. The CDR3 sequence: CASNRGRSYNEQFF. CDR3 bases: TGTGCCAGCAATCGGGGACGGTCCTACAATGAGCAGTTCTTC.

The chain links TRBV2 to TRBJ2-1, with D perhaps matching TRBD1 or TRBD2 (6 bases each). Trimming stripped 6 bases from V and 11 bases from J, with 14 bases between. The CDR3 extends over 12 amino acids. CDR1 SNHLY and CDR2 FYNNEI come from the germline V gene. The chain's CDR3 is CASRTAGGQQFF. The DNA for the CDR3 is TGTGCCAGCAGGACGGCCGGGGGCCAGCAGTTCTTC.

This clonotype was seen more than once but under ten times. CDR3 DNA sequence: TGTGCCAGCTCACCATTTATAACTTCTAGCACAGATACGCAGTATTTT. Residues: CASSPFITSSTDTQYF. The rearrangement links TRBV18 to TRBJ2-3; D is ambiguous. CDR1 and CDR2 (germline): KGHSH, LQKENI. Trimming left V 2 bases short and J 0 bases short, with 12 bases between. CDR3 length: 16 amino acids.

V and J are TRBV28 and TRBJ1-5, with 8 bases aligning to TRBD1. J was trimmed by 0 bases and V by 10 bases; bases with no gene match: 5. The CDR3 runs to 14 residues. CDR1 is MDHEN and CDR2 is SYDVKM in the germline V gene. CDR3 bases: TGTGCCAACTCCGGGACAGGTAGCAATCAGCCCCAGCATTTT. Amino acid sequence: CANSGTGSNQPQHF.

This clonotype was detected ten times or more. The chain recombines TRBV7-6 with TRBJ2-2, with 14 bases matching TRBD2. V shed 1 base and J 3 bases; nucleotides not matched to a gene: 7. The CDR3 has 19 amino acids. CDR1 and CDR2 (germline): SGHVS, FNYEAQ. CDR3 region: CASSLVTRGLAGDTGELFF. The CDR3 DNA follows: TGTGCCAGCAGCTTAGTCACCCGGGGACTAGCGGGAGACACCGGGGAGCTGTTTTTT.

V gene TRBV5-1 combines with J gene TRBJ2-3; D could derive from TRBD1 or TRBD2 (6 bases each). The CDR3 has 14 residues. In germline, CDR1 is SGHRS, CDR2 YFSETQ. V was clipped by 2 bases and J by 3 bases, with 10 bases between them. CDR3: CASSFWGATDTQYF. As DNA, the CDR3 is TGCGCCAGCAGCTTCTGGGGGGCTACAGATACGCAGTATTTT.

This clonotype was counted a few times. The J gene is TRBJ2-1, the V gene TRBV15; D is uncertain. Trimming removed 5 bases from V and 0 bases from J, with 5 bases in between. The CDR3 has 13 amino acids. From germline, CDR1 is LNHNV and CDR2 YYDKDF (reference sequence). This CDR3 is CATSRSSYNEQFF. As DNA, the CDR3 is TGTGCCACCAGCCGGAGCTCCTACAATGAGCAGTTCTTC. The variable domain in full, completed from reference TRBV15 and TRBJ2-1, reads DAMVIQNPRYQVTQFGKPVTLSCSQTLNHNVMYWYQQKSSQAPKLLFHYYDKDFNNEADTPDNFQSRRPNTSFCFLDIRSPGLGDTAMYLCATSRSSYNEQFFGPGTRLTVL.

This clonotype has only a few counts. As the CDR3 is not closed by the conserved phenylalanine or tryptophan, this likely results from a read error. The V call is TRBV6-5, the J call TRBJ2-7; 8 bases match TRBD1. The CDR3 loop spans 16 amino acids. CDR1 is MNHEY and CDR2 is SVGAGI in the germline V gene. J lost 3 bases, V lost 4 bases, and 11 bases had no gene match. CDR3 in DNA: TGTGCCAGCAGTTCCGCAACAGGGGGAGAAGGCTACGAGCAGTACCTC. Translating it yields CASSSATGGEGYEQYL.

The sample holds a few counts of this clonotype. This chain uses TRBV6-2 or TRBV6-3 with TRBJ1-5, with TRBD1 matching 9 bases. V lost 2 bases to trimming and J lost 0 bases; unmatched junction nucleotides: 17. The CDR3 is 21 amino acids. CDR1 and CDR2 from the germline V gene are MNHEY and SVGEGT. The CDR3, as DNA: TGTGCCAGCAGTTACAGAACTCACGGGACAGGGAAAAGGAGTAGCAATCAGCCCCAGCATTTT. Translating gives CASSYRTHGTGKRSSNQPQHF.

Written as DNA, the CDR3 is TGTGCCATCAGCGGGACAGGGGAAGAGACCCAGTACTTC. Its translation is CAISGTGEETQYF. The chain carries TRBV10-3 and TRBJ2-5; 10 nucleotides agree with TRBD1. The CDR3 extends over 13 amino acids. Germline CDR1 ENHRY, CDR2 SYGVKD. With 6 bases clipped from V and 3 bases from J, the junction kept 1 base outside the gene matches.

The genes are TRBV7-9 and TRBJ1-5; D is ambiguous. The CDR3 spans 16 residues. The V end lost 5 bases, the J end lost 3 bases, and 17 bases lay between the germline ends. Germline V gives CDR1 SEHNR, CDR2 FQNEAQ (reference sequence). The CDR3 region has the DNA TGTGCCAGCAGCCTAACCTTTTCATCCCCCAATCAGCCCCAGCATTTT. It is translated as CASSLTFSSPNQPQHF.

This clonotype was recorded at least ten times. The CDR3 nucleotides are TGCAGTGCTCGAGGACCGGTGGATGAGCAGTTCTTC. This codes for CSARGPVDEQFF. The chain employs TRBV20-1 and TRBJ2-1; no firm D call. Germline CDR1 and CDR2: DFQATT and SNEGSKA (reference sequence). V was shortened by 5 bases and J by 8 bases, with 13 bases between the two germline ends. The CDR3 sequence is 12 residues long.

This clonotype was detected many times. This sequence joins TRBV29-1 and TRBJ2-3, with 7 bases identical to TRBD1. CDR1 SQVTM and CDR2 ANQGSEA come from the germline V gene. CDR3 length: 13 residues. The V gene end was trimmed by 8 bases and the J gene end by 1 base; junction bases not matched to a gene: 6. This CDR3 reads CSTNDRGTDTQYF. DNA for the CDR3: TGCAGCACTAACGACAGGGGCACAGATACGCAGTATTTT.

V gene TRBV7-2 combines with J gene TRBJ1-2, with a possible D match to TRBD1 (5 bases). CDR1 and CDR2 from the germline V gene are SGHTA and FQGNSA. The CDR3 is 14 residues long. V lost 6 bases and J lost 5, with 16 bases in between. The chain's CDR3 is CASSSPGSRYGYTF. The CDR3 DNA reads as TGTGCCAGCAGTTCTCCAGGGAGTAGATATGGCTACACCTTC.

The chain recombines TRBV7-2 with TRBJ2-7; 7 nucleotides align to TRBD2. Trimming at V came to 3 bases and at J to 6 bases, leaving 5 bases not matched to a gene. In germline, CDR1 is SGHTA, CDR2 FQGNSA. The CDR3 sequence is 13 residues long. The CDR3 nucleotides read TGTGCCAGCAGCTTCGGCGGGGGACTCGAGCAGTACTTC. Protein: CASSFGGGLEQYF.

This clonotype was counted many times. The chain has TRBV10-3 and TRBJ2-7; 7 positions match TRBD1. Germline loops: CDR1 ENHRY, CDR2 SYGVKD. With 5 bases clipped from V and 4 bases from J, the junction kept 8 bases outside the gene matches. The CDR3 totals 14 residues. The DNA of the CDR3 is TGTGCCATCAGTAAACCTGGGACAGCTTACGAGCAGTACTTC. It encodes CAISKPGTAYEQYF.

This clonotype was recorded many times. This chain links TRBV7-2 with TRBJ1-6; D is ambiguous. With 1 base removed from V and 9 bases from J, the gap between germline ends came to 13 bases. Germline assignment: CDR1 SGHTA and CDR2 FQGNSA. The CDR3 spans 15 residues. CDR3 amino acids: CASSLVPTNGSPLHF. CDR3 sequence (DNA): TGTGCCAGCAGCTTAGTGCCTACTAATGGTTCACCCCTCCACTTT.

This clonotype has at least ten counts. The V call is TRBV7-3, the J call TRBJ2-7; no clear D gene. Germline V lookup: CDR1 SGHTA, CDR2 FQGTGA. CDR3 length equals 13 residues. The V end was cut by 0 bases, the J end by 7 bases, with 10 bases between. The CDR3 sequence: CASSLTTRSEQYF. The CDR3 region has the DNA TGTGCCAGCAGCTTAACGACAAGGAGTGAGCAGTACTTC.

The rearrangement links TRBV28 to TRBJ1-5, with a possible D match to TRBD1 (6 bases). V was shortened by 5 bases and J by 4 bases, with 15 bases between the two germline ends. CDR1 and CDR2 (germline): MDHEN, SYDVKM. The CDR3 is made up of 15 amino acids. The DNA of the CDR3 is TGTGCCAGCAGTGGGGGGCAGAGTTCAAATCAGCCCCAGCATTTT. Amino acid sequence: CASSGGQSSNQPQHF.

The rearrangement uses TRBV30 and TRBJ2-7, with 8 bases aligning to TRBD2. Germline lookup yields CDR1 GTSNPN and CDR2 SVGIG (reference sequence). The V and J ends lost 3 bases and 7 bases, in that order; junction bases with no gene match: 11. The CDR3 runs 14 residues. The CDR3 region is CAWSTRLAGGEQYF. As DNA, the CDR3 is TGTGCCTGGAGCACAAGGCTAGCGGGCGGGGAGCAGTACTTC.